These T cell receptor beta chains were read from a single sample in a study of T cell changes during pregnancy in multiple sclerosis. Produced via immunoSEQ multiplex PCR; TCRdb's table is partial and in-frame only. The data contain around 84,000 clones, 85% to 95% of them singletons. This specimen consisted of peripheral blood, obtained in the second trimester of pregnancy. The receptors were gathered from a female donor in good health, enrolled as a control in a pregnancy study. CDR3s include the opening cysteine and the closing phenylalanine or tryptophan. D genes are given only for firm matches.

V	J	D	DNA	CDR3
TRBV19	TRBJ2-7	NA	TGTGCCAGTAGTATTGCCCCCTACGCCCACTACGAGCAGTACTTC	CASSIAPYAHYEQYF
TRBV27	TRBJ2-5	TRBD1	TGTGCCAGCAGTTTCCTAAGACAGGGGGCGCGGGAGACCCAGTACTTC	CASSFLRQGARETQYF
TRBV19	TRBJ1-2	TRBD1	TGTGCCAGTAGTATATCTGGACAGGGAAGAGGATATGGCTACACCTTC	CASSISGQGRGYGYTF
TRBV7-9	TRBJ2-3	TRBD1	TGTGCCAGCAGCTACCTGACAGGGGGTAGGGATACGCAGTATTTT	CASSYLTGGRDTQYF
TRBV7-9	TRBJ2-2	NA	TGTGCCAGCAGCTTGGAGTCCAACACCGGGGAGCTGTTTTTT	CASSLESNTGELFF
TRBV19	TRBJ2-7	NA	TGTGCCAGTAGTATAGACTTCCGGGCGGGGGAGCAGTACTTC	CASSIDFRAGEQYF
TRBV2	TRBJ1-5	NA	TGTGCCTCAACCGGGACACCTAATCAGCCCCAGCATTTT	CASTGTPNQPQHF
TRBV6-1	TRBJ2-2	TRBD2	TGTGCCAGCAGTGACGGACTAGTGCTGGTCGGGGAGCTGTTTTTT	CASSDGLVLVGELFF
TRBV6-6	TRBJ2-7	NA	TGTGCCAGCAGCGACAGAGACGAGCAGTACTTC	CASSDRDEQYF
TRBV7-2	TRBJ2-3	TRBD2	TGTGCCAGCAGCACGCCCATCCCAACTAGCGGGAGGGCCTCAGATACGCAGTATTTT	CASSTPIPTSGRASDTQYF
TRBV21-1	TRBJ2-5	NA	TGTGCCAGCAGCCCACGGGGACAGCAAGAGACCCAGTACTTC	CASSPRGQQETQYF